The present T cell receptor beta chain was sequenced within a study of cytomegalovirus exposure and HLA in healthy donors. Study as a whole: Most donors, roughly 84% of over 350 genotyped, fell in the Caucasian-associated ancestry cluster. Findings and caveats of the study: Generally TCR sequences proved uncommon, though certain public TCRs appeared in numerous donors. Available immune exposure information was restricted to CMV serostatus only.

A word on this clone: What it recognizes is unknown.

Primers: 60 Vbeta forward and 13 Jbeta reverse. Method: immunoSEQ multiplex PCR; TCRdb's copy keeps in-frame clones and lacks some. Of around 130,000 clones in the sample, 88% were seen once. The CDR3 spans 13 residues. The V gene lost 2 bases and the J gene lost 0 bases, with 4 bases spanning the gap. Germline V gene lookup returns CDR1 MNHEY and CDR2 SVGAGI. J is TRBJ1-1 and V is TRBV6-5; the D is unclear. This TCR came from a middle-aged woman in good health and CMV-seronegative. The sample taken for sequencing was PBMCs. CDR3 amino acids: CASSYRVNTEAFF. The CDR3 coding sequence is TGTGCCAGCAGTTACCGAGTGAACACTGAAGCTTTCTTT.